This T cell receptor (beta chain) is drawn from a study of blood T cell repertoires in COVID-19. As originally analysed: Reference gene primer amplification yielded estimated nucleated cell counts. TCRdb's table, derived via immunoSEQ multiplex PCR, lists solely in-frame clones and lacks some. The V and J calls and clone size come from that table; D and trimming were worked out from the DNA. The table includes 350,000 to 550,000 clones, roughly 89% detected once. This CDR3 region has 14 residues. The V gene lost 5 bases and the J gene lost 3 bases, with 14 bases spanning the gap. The germline V gene has CDR1 SGHVS and CDR2 FQNEAQ.

The material sequenced was peripheral blood. This receptor was obtained from a woman in her 30s with acute or convalescent COVID-19. V usage is TRBV7-8 and J usage is TRBJ2-7; D gene uncertain. The DNA of the CDR3 is TGTGCCAGCAGCCCCCTGGTAGTCTACTACGAGCAGTACTTC. It encodes CASSPLVVYYEQYF.